This is a list of T cell receptor beta chains from one sample in a study of T cells in Graves' hyperthyroidism and ophthalmopathy. TCRdb reprocessed the multiplex PCR reads with MiXCR, giving one entry per CDR3 protein. The sample contains about 250,000 distinct CDR3 sequences, over 20% of which appear only once. The sample comprised blood. The receptors stem from a woman in her thirties or forties with Graves' ophthalmopathy. The conserved cysteine and the conserved F or W are not part of the CDR3 here. The D gene is left open where the match is weak. The size field is filled for only some rows; it gives once, few, many or a size class.

J: TRBJ2-3; size: many; V: TRBV29-1; D: -; CDR3: SVGEGTDTQY
J: TRBJ1-1; size: -; V: TRBV12-3/TRBV12-4; D: TRBD1; CDR3: ASSPGQGAKNTEAF
J: TRBJ1-1; size: -; V: TRBV20-1; D: -; CDR3: SAPHGRGGHTEAF
J: TRBJ1-1; size: many; V: TRBV29-1; D: -; CDR3: SVEGGAGEAF
J: TRBJ2-2; size: many; V: TRBV5-1; D: TRBD2; CDR3: ASSSILAGVDTGELF
J: TRBJ2-7; size: many; V: TRBV30; D: -; CDR3: AWRTAYEQY
J: TRBJ1-5; size: -; V: TRBV6-1; D: -; CDR3: ASSEALGNQPQH
J: TRBJ1-1; size: many; V: TRBV6-5; D: -; CDR3: ASSYFRLGTEAF
J: TRBJ1-5; size: many; V: TRBV6-2/TRBV6-3; D: -; CDR3: ASSYAQVNQPQH
J: TRBJ1-1; size: many; V: TRBV29-1; D: TRBD1; CDR3: SVEEFDRGTPEAF
J: TRBJ2-5; size: -; V: TRBV24-1; D: TRBD1; CDR3: ATSDLTGAEETQY
J: TRBJ2-1; size: many; V: TRBV5-1; D: TRBD2; CDR3: ASRQLAGGGEQF
J: TRBJ2-5; size: many; V: TRBV12-3/TRBV12-4; D: -; CDR3: ASSLSEETQY
J: TRBJ1-3; size: many; V: TRBV12-3/TRBV12-4; D: -; CDR3: ASSLTGRTQGNTIY
J: TRBJ1-6; size: many; V: TRBV6-1; D: -; CDR3: ASSEGKGVNSPLH
J: TRBJ2-7; size: many; V: TRBV7-9; D: -; CDR3: ASSSSLSYEQY
J: TRBJ1-6; size: many; V: TRBV27; D: -; CDR3: ASSLMGNNSPLH
J: TRBJ1-1; size: -; V: TRBV27; D: -; CDR3: ASSLSFAFPAEAF
J: TRBJ1-1; size: many; V: TRBV27; D: -; CDR3: ASSLTRVGTEAF
J: TRBJ2-7; size: few; V: TRBV4-2; D: -; CDR3: ASSQDRGGNYEQY
J: TRBJ2-7; size: few; V: TRBV28; D: TRBD2; CDR3: ASRNSGDSYEQY
J: TRBJ2-5; size: -; V: TRBV24-1; D: -; CDR3: ATSDRIQETQY
J: TRBJ2-7; size: -; V: TRBV5-1; D: TRBD2; CDR3: ASSLVVTSGAPYEQY
J: TRBJ1-1; size: few; V: TRBV6-1; D: -; CDR3: ASTAEGRNGEAF
J: TRBJ2-7; size: many; V: TRBV5-1; D: -; CDR3: ASSVGFEDEQY
J: TRBJ2-2; size: many; V: TRBV7-9; D: -; CDR3: ASSSLRGLRPRYTGELF
J: TRBJ2-7; size: many; V: TRBV7-9; D: TRBD2; CDR3: ASSLKGGGEQY
J: TRBJ2-7; size: many; V: TRBV9; D: TRBD1; CDR3: ASSRGDRGYEQY
J: TRBJ2-7; size: many; V: TRBV4-1; D: -; CDR3: ASSSTPYEQY
J: TRBJ2-7; size: few; V: TRBV3-1; D: -; CDR3: ASSQDLVAHEQY
J: TRBJ2-2; size: many; V: TRBV30; D: -; CDR3: AWSLSGTGELF
J: TRBJ2-7; size: -; V: TRBV11-2; D: TRBD2; CDR3: ASSLGGLASGNLYEQY
J: TRBJ1-2; size: many; V: TRBV27; D: TRBD1; CDR3: ASRPTGALYGYT
J: TRBJ2-5; size: -; V: TRBV12-3/TRBV12-4; D: -; CDR3: ASSLWSAQETQY
J: TRBJ2-7; size: -; V: TRBV19; D: -; CDR3: ASSFTREPTYEQY
J: TRBJ1-2; size: -; V: TRBV25-1; D: -; CDR3: ASSASGFPNYGYT
J: TRBJ1-3; size: many; V: TRBV5-1; D: -; CDR3: ASSLDGLGNTIY
J: TRBJ2-7; size: -; V: TRBV7-9; D: -; CDR3: ASSALDPYEQY
J: TRBJ1-5; size: -; V: TRBV9; D: TRBD1; CDR3: ASSVGQGQNQPQH
J: TRBJ1-5; size: -; V: TRBV20-1; D: TRBD1; CDR3: SATVTTGVDQPQH
J: TRBJ2-7; size: many; V: TRBV5-1; D: -; CDR3: AAPGEQY
J: TRBJ2-5; size: -; V: TRBV15; D: TRBD2; CDR3: ATSRDRWTSTETQY
J: TRBJ1-3; size: many; V: TRBV20-1; D: TRBD1; CDR3: SAREDRLSSGNTIY
J: TRBJ1-2; size: -; V: TRBV6-5; D: -; CDR3: ASSCKQGSGYN
J: TRBJ1-2; size: many; V: TRBV28; D: -; CDR3: ASSPPGTPRGYT
J: TRBJ1-6; size: many; V: TRBV27; D: -; CDR3: ASSLREFSPLH
J: TRBJ2-4; size: many; V: TRBV5-1; D: TRBD1; CDR3: ASSVTGFTKNIQY
J: TRBJ2-5; size: many; V: TRBV28; D: -; CDR3: ASSRSGENGETQY
J: TRBJ2-7; size: -; V: TRBV6-1; D: -; CDR3: ASSERVGEQY
J: TRBJ2-2; size: many; V: TRBV27; D: TRBD1; CDR3: ASSPGTGGTGELF
J: TRBJ2-7; size: many; V: TRBV7-6; D: -; CDR3: ASSISGTASYEQY
J: TRBJ2-7; size: -; V: TRBV28; D: -; CDR3: ASSALPPSEQY